One sample yielded the 26 T cell receptor beta chains listed below, sequenced in a study of shared clonotypes between healthy human individuals. Method: immunoSEQ multiplex PCR; TCRdb's copy keeps in-frame clones and lacks some. Found here are approximately 1.4 million clones, 98% of them singletons; the top ten hold around 0.47%. The material sequenced was naive CD4+ T cells sorted from blood. This sample's subset: CD45RA+ positively selected. All receptors derive from a man in his thirties or forties in good health.

The chain couples TRBV30 to TRBJ2-1; no clear D gene. This CDR3 comprises 11 residues. The V gene lost 3 bases and the J gene lost 8 bases, with 8 bases spanning the gap. The germline CDR1 and CDR2 sequences are GTSNPN and SVGIG (reference sequence). The CDR3 is CAWRRRDEQFF. DNA for the CDR3: TGTGCCTGGAGAAGAAGGGATGAGCAGTTCTTC.

This chain links TRBV11-2 with TRBJ2-7, with D possibly called TRBD1 or TRBD2 (5 bases each). The CDR3 is 15 amino acids. Germline values: CDR1 SGHAT, CDR2 FQNNGV. V shed 4 bases and J shed 3 bases, with 16 bases lying between them. The CDR3 bases are TGTGCCAGCAGCTATCCCGTGGGGGATCTCTACGAGCAGTACTTC. Protein: CASSYPVGDLYEQYF.

This clone came up once. The rearrangement links TRBV5-1 to TRBJ2-1, with D possibly TRBD1 on 5 matching bases. The germline V and J ends were trimmed by 7 bases and 1 base, with 9 bases remaining between them. This CDR3 contains 13 residues. Germline V lookup: CDR1 SGHRS, CDR2 YFSETQ. CDR3 amino acids: CASHTGSYNEQFF. The CDR3 DNA reads as TGCGCCAGCCATACAGGATCCTACAATGAGCAGTTCTTC.

The V and J genes are TRBV19 and TRBJ1-1, with no clear D. V lost 0 bases and J 0 bases, leaving 5 bases between the germline ends. The CDR3 sequence is 14 residues long. In germline, CDR1 is LNHDA, CDR2 SQIVND (reference sequence). The CDR3 DNA reads as TGTGCCAGTAGTATAGACCGCGTGAACACTGAAGCTTTCTTT. Its translation is CASSIDRVNTEAFF. Complete variable domain (other parts from reference TRBV19 and TRBJ1-1): DGGITQSPKYLFRKEGQNVTLSCEQNLNHDAMYWYRQDPGQGLRLIYYSQIVNDFQKGDIAEGYSVSREKKESFPLTVTSAQKNPTAFYLCASSIDRVNTEAFFGQGTRLTVV.

This chain links TRBV5-1 with TRBJ1-1; D not resolved. The germline V and J ends were trimmed by 7 bases and 3 bases, with 13 bases remaining between them. Germline V gene sequence: CDR1 SGHRS, CDR2 YFSETQ. This CDR3 spans 13 amino acids. The CDR3 sequence is CASPEAGYTEAFF. The DNA of the CDR3 is TGCGCCAGCCCGGAAGCCGGGTACACTGAAGCTTTCTTT.

In DNA, the CDR3 is TGTGCCAGCAGCCCGAGCCTCCGCGCCACCGGGGAGCTGTTTTTT. Encoded protein: CASSPSLRATGELFF. The J gene is TRBJ2-2, the V gene TRBV9, with D hard to call. The germline gives CDR1 SGDLS, CDR2 YYNGEE. This CDR3 spans 15 amino acids. Deletions cut 4 bases from V and 4 bases from J, with 14 bases between.

This clone was recorded once. The chain has TRBV11-2 and TRBJ1-2; 10 bases agree with TRBD1. Trimming cost V 1 base and J 4 bases; bases outside gene matches: 12. The CDR3 sequence is 18 residues long. Germline V gives CDR1 SGHAT, CDR2 FQNNGV. The CDR3 sequence is CASSLVSGDRGGGYGYTF. The CDR3 nucleotides are TGTGCCAGCAGCTTAGTTAGCGGGGACAGGGGAGGAGGCTATGGCTACACCTTC.

The chain recombines TRBV11-2 with TRBJ2-7; the D is unclear. Trimming removed 6 bases at V and 3 bases at J, with 9 bases between. The CDR3 extends over 12 amino acids. Per germline, CDR1 SGHAT and CDR2 FQNNGV. The CDR3 sequence is CASRLNSYEQYF. DNA for the CDR3: TGTGCCAGCAGACTTAACAGCTACGAGCAGTACTTC.

This clone has just one count. V gene TRBV30 combines with J gene TRBJ2-5; D perhaps matches TRBD1 (6 bases). The CDR3 spans 10 residues. Germline V gives CDR1 GTSNPN, CDR2 SVGIG (reference sequence). The V end was cut by 4 bases, the J end by 7 bases, with 7 bases between. The CDR3 spells CAWKGVTQYF. The CDR3 DNA is TGTGCCTGGAAGGGGGTGACCCAGTACTTC.

Points on this clone: In the same sample, other DNA sequences code for this CDR3. The chain carries TRBV2 and TRBJ2-3, with 11 bases lining up with TRBD2. Per the germline V gene, CDR1 is SNHLY and CDR2 is FYNNEI. Losses at the gene ends were 6 bases for V and 6 bases for J; bases not matched to a gene: 2. The CDR3 covers 13 residues. The CDR3 coding sequence is TGTGCCAGCAGGACTAGCGGGACTGATACGCAGTATTTT. Translated, it gives CASRTSGTDTQYF.

The chain links TRBV28 to TRBJ2-1, with a tentative D call TRBD2 (6 bases). The CDR3 length is 16 residues. CDR1 MDHEN and CDR2 SYDVKM come from the germline V gene. Deletions cut 5 bases from V and 0 bases from J, with 14 bases between. CDR3: CASSTKRASSYNEQFF. In DNA, the CDR3 is TGTGCCAGCAGTACAAAGCGGGCTAGCTCCTACAATGAGCAGTTCTTC.

As regards this clone: The same CDR3 arises from other DNA sequences in this sample as well. The V call is TRBV5-1, the J call TRBJ2-7, with 11 positions matching TRBD2. The CDR3 length is 13 residues. Germline CDR1 reads SGHRS; CDR2 reads YFSETQ. V was pared by 5 bases and J by 3 bases, with 1 base of the junction left unmatched. CDR3 nucleotide sequence: TGCGCCAGCAGAACTAGCGGGAGCTACGAGCAGTACTTC. Protein: CASRTSGSYEQYF.

The chain uses TRBV6-5 and TRBJ2-3; 12 nucleotides match TRBD2. V was pared by 0 bases and J by 5 bases, with 0 bases of the junction left unmatched. This CDR3 is built from 15 residues. The germline V gene encodes CDR1 MNHEY and CDR2 SVGAGI. CDR3 sequence (DNA): TGTGCCAGCAGTTACTCGGGACTAGCGGGAGATACGCAGTATTTT. It yields the protein CASSYSGLAGDTQYF.

About this clone itself: Other DNA sequences in the same sample also yield this CDR3. CDR3 protein: CASSLNSGNTIYF. The CDR3 bases are TGCGCCAGCAGCCTTAACTCTGGAAACACCATATATTTT. This chain connects TRBV5-1 to TRBJ1-3; unclear D gene. This CDR3 contains 13 residues. Trimming left V 4 bases short and J 0 bases short, with 5 bases between. Germline values: CDR1 SGHRS, CDR2 YFSETQ. The full variable domain, completed using reference TRBV5-1 and TRBJ1-3, is KAGVTQTPRYLIKTRGQQVTLSCSPISGHRSVSWYQQTPGQGLQFLFEYFSETQRNKGNFPGRFSGRQFSNSRSEMNVSTLELGDSALYLCASSLNSGNTIYFGEGSWLTVV.

This clone was detected only once. The genes are TRBV5-4 and TRBJ1-1; 7 bases align to TRBD1. V was pared by 3 bases and J by 5 bases, with 1 base of the junction left unmatched. Per germline, CDR1 SGHNT and CDR2 YYREEE (reference sequence). This CDR3 has 12 residues. CDR3 sequence: CASSSTGTEAFF. DNA of the CDR3: TGTGCCAGCAGCTCGACAGGGACTGAAGCTTTCTTT.

The CDR3 is CASSLVAVTLDTEAFF. Here the CDR3 DNA reads TGCGCCAGCAGCTTGGTGGCGGTGACGTTGGACACTGAAGCTTTCTTT. This chain links TRBV5-1 with TRBJ1-1; unclear D gene. The V end lost 0 bases, the J end lost 3 bases, and 15 bases lay between the germline ends. CDR1 is SGHRS and CDR2 is YFSETQ in the germline V gene. The CDR3 runs to 16 residues.

V gene TRBV28 combines with J gene TRBJ2-7; D is possibly TRBD1 (6 bases). V was trimmed by 7 bases and J by 6 bases, leaving 22 bases between them. The CDR3 has 15 residues. Per germline, CDR1 MDHEN and CDR2 SYDVKM. The DNA for the CDR3 is TGTGCCAGCACCATGGCACAGGGTGGAATGGCCGAGCAGTACTTC. This translates into CASTMAQGGMAEQYF.

The gene calls are TRBV30 and TRBJ1-2; the D is unclear. Looked up from germline, CDR1 is GTSNPN and CDR2 is SVGIG (reference sequence). The CDR3 length is 14 residues. Trimming shortened V by 0 bases and J by 6 bases, and 14 bases separated the two germline ends. CDR3 sequence: CAWSVLLVGNGYTF. CDR3 nucleotide sequence: TGTGCCTGGAGTGTACTATTGGTGGGGAATGGCTACACCTTC.

V gene TRBV10-1 combines with J gene TRBJ2-1, with TRBD2 matching 8 bases. The CDR3 consists of 15 residues. CDR1 is WNHNN, CDR2 SYGVQD, per germline (reference sequence). V lost 3 bases to trimming and J lost 9 bases; unmatched junction nucleotides: 10. The CDR3 DNA is TGCGCCAGCAGTGACGAGTCGGGAGGGGTAGGTGAGCAGTTCTTC. It codes for CASSDESGGVGEQFF.

The chain uses TRBV6-5 and TRBJ2-5, with D possibly matching TRBD1 (6 bases). This CDR3 has 14 residues. Germline-derived CDR1 and CDR2 are MNHEY and SVGAGI. Between the trimmed V and J ends, which lost 5 bases and 5 bases, there was a span of 15 bases. The CDR3 bases are TGTGCCAGCAGTAAGCCACCCCAGGGGGAGACCCAGTACTTC. Translation: CASSKPPQGETQYF.

The chain has TRBV9 and TRBJ2-2; TRBD2 agrees at 7 bases. CDR3 length equals 16 residues. Germline CDR1 reads SGDLS; CDR2 reads YYNGEE. The V and J ends lost 3 bases and 6 bases, in that order; junction bases with no gene match: 11. CDR3 sequence: CASSAPPSGGSGELFF. In DNA, the CDR3 is TGTGCCAGCAGCGCACCTCCCTCCGGGGGGTCCGGGGAGCTGTTTTTT.

The chain is built from TRBV18 and TRBJ2-7; the D is unclear. Germline V gene lookup returns CDR1 KGHSH and CDR2 LQKENI. V was shortened by 3 bases and J by 4 bases, with 13 bases between the two germline ends. The length of the CDR3 is 14 residues. The CDR3 spells CASSPRANPYEQYF. As DNA, the CDR3 is TGTGCCAGCTCACCCCGGGCGAATCCATACGAGCAGTACTTC.

CDR3 in amino acids: CASSPLDSGTSYEQYF. Here the CDR3 DNA reads TGTGCCAGCTCACCATTGGATAGCGGGACCTCCTACGAGCAGTACTTC. The V gene is TRBV18, the J gene TRBJ2-7, with 8 bases fitting TRBD2. Germline V CDR1 and CDR2: KGHSH, LQKENI. This CDR3 comprises 16 residues. With V trimmed by 2 bases and J by 0 bases, 6 bases remained unmatched.

This chain connects TRBV19 to TRBJ1-1; possible D gene TRBD1, 5 bases. V was shortened by 3 bases and J by 3 bases, with 20 bases between the two germline ends. The CDR3 is made up of 17 amino acids. Germline V gene data show CDR1 as LNHDA and CDR2 as SQIVND (reference sequence). CDR3 sequence (DNA): TGTGCCAGTAGTATCCGTACAGGAATGGGGAGGGACACTGAAGCTTTCTTT. Translating it yields CASSIRTGMGRDTEAFF.

The V and J genes are TRBV18 and TRBJ2-1, with D perhaps TRBD1 or TRBD2 (5 bases each). CDR1 and CDR2 (germline): KGHSH, LQKENI. Trimming removed 4 bases at V and 2 bases at J, with 15 bases between. This CDR3 has 16 amino acids. The CDR3 reads CASSRGGAVAYNEQFF. The CDR3 DNA follows: TGTGCCAGCTCACGGGGCGGAGCGGTCGCCTACAATGAGCAGTTCTTC.

This clone was observed once. The chain employs TRBV5-6 and TRBJ2-3; D ambiguous. The CDR3 contains 14 residues. Germline loops: CDR1 SGHDT, CDR2 YYEEEE. The V end was cut by 3 bases, the J end by 1 base, with 9 bases between. This chain's CDR3 is CASSSPWGTDTQYF. In nucleotides, the CDR3 is TGTGCCAGCAGCTCCCCGTGGGGCACAGATACGCAGTATTTT. Variable domain in full (rest from reference TRBV5-6 and TRBJ2-3): DAGVTQSPTHLIKTRGQQVTLRCSPKSGHDTVSWYQQALGQGPQFIFQYYEEEERQRGNFPDRFSGHQFPNYSSELNVNALLLGDSALYLCASSSPWGTDTQYFGPGTRLTVL.